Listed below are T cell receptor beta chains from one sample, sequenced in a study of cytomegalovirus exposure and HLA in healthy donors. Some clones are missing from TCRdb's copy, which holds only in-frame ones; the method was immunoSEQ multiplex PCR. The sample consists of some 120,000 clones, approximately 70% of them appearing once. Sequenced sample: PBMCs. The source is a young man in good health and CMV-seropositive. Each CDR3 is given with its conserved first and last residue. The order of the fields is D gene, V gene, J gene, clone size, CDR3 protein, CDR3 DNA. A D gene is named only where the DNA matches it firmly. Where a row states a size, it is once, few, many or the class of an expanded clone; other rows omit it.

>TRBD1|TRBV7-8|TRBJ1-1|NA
CASSPRQGMLRSTEAFF
TGTGCCAGCAGCCCAAGACAGGGGATGCTCAGGAGCACTGAAGCTTTCTTT
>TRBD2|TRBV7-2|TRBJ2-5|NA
CASTMGLAGIQETQYF
TGTGCCAGCACAATGGGGCTAGCGGGGATCCAAGAGACCCAGTACTTC
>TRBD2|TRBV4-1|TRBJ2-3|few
CASSLLTSGGPTRTDTQYF
TGCGCCAGCAGCCTATTGACTAGCGGGGGCCCAACGAGGACAGATACGCAGTATTTT
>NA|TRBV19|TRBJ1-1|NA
CASSFRDNPAFF
TGTGCCAGTAGCTTCCGGGACAATCCCGCTTTCTTT
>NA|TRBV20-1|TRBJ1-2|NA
CSAREGRGNTF
TGCAGTGCTAGAGAGGGCAGGGGAAACACCTTC
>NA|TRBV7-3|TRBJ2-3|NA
CASSLISADTQYF
TGTGCCAGCAGCTTAATCAGCGCAGATACGCAGTATTTT
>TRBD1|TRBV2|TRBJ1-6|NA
CASTRDSASPLHF
TGTGCCAGCACCCGGGACAGTGCTTCACCCCTCCACTTT
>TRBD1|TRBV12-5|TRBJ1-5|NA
CAPNGGGAGNQPQHF
TGTGCTCCCAACGGAGGGGGCGCGGGCAATCAGCCCCAGCATTTT
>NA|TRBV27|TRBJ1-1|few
CASSLSGGVTEAFF
TGTGCCAGCAGTTTATCCGGGGGGGTCACTGAAGCTTTCTTT
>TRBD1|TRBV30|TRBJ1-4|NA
CAWSVSGGTGGEKLFF
TGTGCCTGGAGTGTCTCGGGCGGGACAGGGGGTGAAAAACTGTTTTTT
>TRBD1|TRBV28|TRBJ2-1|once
CASSLTGGNEQFF
TGTGCCAGCAGTTTGACAGGGGGAAATGAGCAGTTCTTC
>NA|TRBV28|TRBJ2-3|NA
CASSLGGGNTQYF
TGTGCCAGCAGTTTGGGAGGGGGGAATACGCAGTATTTT
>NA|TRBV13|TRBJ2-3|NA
CASSLGQTSTDTQYF
TGTGCCAGCAGCTTAGGTCAGACTAGCACAGATACGCAGTATTTT
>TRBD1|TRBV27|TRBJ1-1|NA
CASSYYRGFSTEAFF
TGTGCCAGCAGTTACTACAGGGGATTCAGCACTGAAGCTTTCTTT
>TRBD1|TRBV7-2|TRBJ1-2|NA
CASKILQGLEGYTF
TGTGCCAGCAAAATCTTACAGGGGCTAGAAGGCTACACCTTC
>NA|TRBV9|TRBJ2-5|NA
CASSGAEETQYF
TGTGCCAGCAGCGGGGCAGAGGAGACCCAGTACTTC
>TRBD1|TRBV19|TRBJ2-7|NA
CASSRGTGNSYEQYF
TGTGCCAGTAGTCGAGGGACAGGGAATTCCTACGAGCAGTACTTC
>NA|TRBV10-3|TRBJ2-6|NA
CAISEGGSGANVLTF
TGTGCCATCAGTGAGGGCGGCTCTGGGGCCAACGTCCTGACTTTC
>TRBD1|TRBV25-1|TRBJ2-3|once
CASSEGQGRSDTQYF
TGTGCCAGCAGTGAGGGACAGGGTAGGTCAGATACGCAGTATTTT
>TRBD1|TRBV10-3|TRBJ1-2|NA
CAISVWDRKDYGYTF
TGTGCCATCAGTGTTTGGGACAGGAAGGACTATGGCTACACCTTC
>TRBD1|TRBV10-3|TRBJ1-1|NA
CAIRGQGASNTEAFF
TGTGCCATCAGGGGACAGGGGGCCTCGAACACTGAAGCTTTCTTT
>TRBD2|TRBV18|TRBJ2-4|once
CASSPGLPSGDRAKNIQYF
TGTGCCAGCTCACCAGGCCTACCTAGCGGTGACCGAGCCAAAAACATTCAGTACTTC
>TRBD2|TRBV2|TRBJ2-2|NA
CASRLYLAEARGLAGTNTGELFF
TGTGCCAGCAGGCTTTACCTGGCGGAGGCTCGGGGACTAGCGGGGACTAACACCGGGGAGCTGTTTTTT
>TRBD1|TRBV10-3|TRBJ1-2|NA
CAIRDADRGLIYGYTF
TGTGCCATCAGGGATGCCGACAGGGGGCTGATCTATGGCTACACCTTC
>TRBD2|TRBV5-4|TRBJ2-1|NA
CASSQSPGTSGISYNEQFF
TGTGCCAGCAGCCAATCTCCCGGGACTAGCGGGATCTCCTACAATGAGCAGTTCTTC
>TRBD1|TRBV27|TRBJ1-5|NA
CASSYQGALGNQPQHF
TGTGCCAGCAGTTACCAGGGGGCCTTGGGCAATCAGCCCCAGCATTTT
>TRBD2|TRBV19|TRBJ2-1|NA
CASSVRGGPGLNRLTYNEQFF
TGTGCCAGTAGTGTCCGGGGGGGCCCCGGTCTAAATCGACTAACCTACAATGAGCAGTTCTTC
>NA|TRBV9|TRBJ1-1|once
CASSVATDTEAFF
TGTGCCAGCAGCGTAGCGACAGACACTGAAGCTTTCTTT
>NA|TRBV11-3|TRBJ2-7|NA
CASSLEAHYEQYF
TGTGCCAGCAGCTTAGAGGCCCACTACGAGCAGTACTTC
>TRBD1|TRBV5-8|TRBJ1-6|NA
CASSFDRGYNSPLHF
TGTGCCAGCAGCTTCGACAGGGGGTATAATTCACCCCTCCACTTT
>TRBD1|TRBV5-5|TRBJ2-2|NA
CASSSLPGRTGAGELFF
TGTGCCAGCAGCTCTCTTCCTGGCCGGACAGGGGCCGGGGAGCTGTTTTTT
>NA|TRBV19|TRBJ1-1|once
CASSRHRNTEAFF
TGTGCCAGTAGTAGACACAGGAACACTGAAGCTTTCTTT
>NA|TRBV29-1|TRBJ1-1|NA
CSVEDHRAQRLNTEAFF
TGCAGCGTTGAAGATCACAGGGCGCAGAGGCTGAACACTGAAGCTTTCTTT
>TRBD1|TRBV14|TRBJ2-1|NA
CASSRDRVYNEQFF
TGCGCCAGCAGCCGGGACAGGGTCTACAATGAGCAGTTCTTC
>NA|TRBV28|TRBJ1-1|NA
CASSINLDIGNTEAFF
TGTGCCAGCAGCATAAATTTGGACATAGGGAACACTGAAGCTTTCTTT
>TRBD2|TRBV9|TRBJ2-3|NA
CASSVGTSGGIGPLVQRDTQYF
TGTGCCAGCAGCGTGGGGACTAGCGGGGGTATCGGCCCTTTAGTGCAAAGAGATACGCAGTATTTT
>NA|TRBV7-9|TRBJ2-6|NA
CASGGWGANVLTF
TGTGCCAGCGGAGGGTGGGGGGCCAACGTCCTGACTTTC
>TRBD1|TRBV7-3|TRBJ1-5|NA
CASSRSAITGTGYDQPQHF
TGTGCCAGCAGCCGAAGCGCTATTACCGGGACAGGGTACGACCAGCCCCAGCATTTT
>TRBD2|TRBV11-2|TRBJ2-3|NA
CASSSLAGVGTDTQYF
TGTGCCAGCAGCTCTCTAGCGGGGGTGGGGACAGATACGCAGTATTTT
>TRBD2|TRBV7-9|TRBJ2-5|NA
CASSLTGLAEETQYF
TGTGCCAGCAGCTTAACGGGACTAGCGGAGGAGACCCAGTACTTC
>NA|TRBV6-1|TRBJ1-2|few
CASSRGRDGYTF
TGTGCCAGCAGTCGGGGGAGAGATGGCTACACCTTC
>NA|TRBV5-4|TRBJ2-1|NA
CASSPGQGRRGHFF
TGTGCCAGCAGCCCCGGTCAGGGTCGGAGGGGGCATTTCTTC